This is a list of T cell receptor beta chains from one sample in a study of T cells in Graves' hyperthyroidism and ophthalmopathy. TCRdb redid the calling of the multiplex PCR reads with MiXCR, one entry per CDR3 protein. The data contain hundreds of thousands of distinct CDR3 sequences, about 15% of them singletons. The specimen sequenced was blood. These receptors were collected from a man aged 18-30 years with Graves' ophthalmopathy. Both conserved end residues are part of each CDR3. Each record gives: CDR3 DNA, CDR3 protein, V gene, D gene, clone size, J gene. D genes are given only for firm matches. Part of the rows lack a size; the others show once, few, many or a class for expanded clones.

CDR3 DNA: TGTGCCAGCATCCTAGCGGGAATGAATGAGCAGTTCTTC
CDR3 protein: CASILAGMNEQFF
V gene: TRBV28
D gene: TRBD2
clone size: many
J gene: TRBJ2-1

CDR3 DNA: TGTGCCAGCAGTTACGGGGCCCATGATGGCTACACCTTC
CDR3 protein: CASSYGAHDGYTF
V gene: TRBV6-5
D gene: -
clone size: many
J gene: TRBJ1-2

CDR3 DNA: TGCGCCAGCAGCCAAGGGGGGACTTTCCAAGAGACCCAGTACTTC
CDR3 protein: CASSQGGTFQETQYF
V gene: TRBV4-1
D gene: -
clone size: few
J gene: TRBJ2-5

CDR3 DNA: TGTGCCAGCAGCCTAAGACTAGCGGGAGGGATAGATACGCAGTATTTT
CDR3 protein: CASSLRLAGGIDTQYF
V gene: TRBV9
D gene: TRBD2
clone size: few
J gene: TRBJ2-3

CDR3 DNA: TGCGCCAGCAGCTTCCAACAGGGGAAAGAGACCCAGTACTTC
CDR3 protein: CASSFQQGKETQYF
V gene: TRBV5-1
D gene: TRBD1
clone size: many
J gene: TRBJ2-5

CDR3 DNA: TGTGCCAGCAGCTTAGTACTAGCGTCAGATACGCAGTATTTT
CDR3 protein: CASSLVLASDTQYF
V gene: TRBV11-2
D gene: TRBD2
clone size: -
J gene: TRBJ2-3

CDR3 DNA: TGTGCTAGTGGTCCCTCGGTGGGGGGGAATGATGGCTACACCTTC
CDR3 protein: CASGPSVGGNDGYTF
V gene: TRBV12-5
D gene: -
clone size: few
J gene: TRBJ1-2

CDR3 DNA: TGTGCCAGCAGTCTAAACCCCACAGGTACCTACGAGCAGTACTTC
CDR3 protein: CASSLNPTGTYEQYF
V gene: TRBV7-3
D gene: -
clone size: few
J gene: TRBJ2-7

CDR3 DNA: TGTGCCAGCAGCTTATGGAGCACCGGGGAGCTGTTTTTT
CDR3 protein: CASSLWSTGELFF
V gene: TRBV7-2
D gene: -
clone size: many
J gene: TRBJ2-2

CDR3 DNA: TGCAGTGCTGGGGACAGGAACACCGGGGAGCTGTTTTTT
CDR3 protein: CSAGDRNTGELFF
V gene: TRBV20-1
D gene: TRBD1
clone size: -
J gene: TRBJ2-2

CDR3 DNA: TGCAGTGCCCGGGTTGGCGGGGGGTTTTACAATGAGCAGTTCTTC
CDR3 protein: CSARVGGGFYNEQFF
V gene: TRBV20-1
D gene: TRBD2
clone size: many
J gene: TRBJ2-1

CDR3 DNA: TGTGCCAGCACCGGGGGACAGGGGGGGCACTACAATGAGCAGTTCTTC
CDR3 protein: CASTGGQGGHYNEQFF
V gene: TRBV6-1
D gene: TRBD1
clone size: many
J gene: TRBJ2-1

CDR3 DNA: TGTGCCAGCAGCTTGTCTAGGGAGGCCGAGCAGTACTTC
CDR3 protein: CASSLSREAEQYF
V gene: TRBV7-6
D gene: -
clone size: few
J gene: TRBJ2-7

CDR3 DNA: TGTGCCAGCGGACTGTTCTCTGGAAACACCATATATTTT
CDR3 protein: CASGLFSGNTIYF
V gene: TRBV12-3/TRBV12-4
D gene: -
clone size: many
J gene: TRBJ1-3

CDR3 DNA: TGTGCCACCAGTGATCCGACTGTTAACACCGGGGAGCTGTTTTTT
CDR3 protein: CATSDPTVNTGELFF
V gene: TRBV24-1
D gene: -
clone size: few
J gene: TRBJ2-2

CDR3 DNA: TGTGCCAGCAGTCGAGGGGGACAGGGAGTTTACATTCAGTACTTC
CDR3 protein: CASSRGGQGVYIQYF
V gene: TRBV27
D gene: TRBD1
clone size: many
J gene: TRBJ2-4

CDR3 DNA: TGTGCCTGGAGTGTGGGACTAGCAGTTTACGAGCAGTACTTC
CDR3 protein: CAWSVGLAVYEQYF
V gene: TRBV30
D gene: TRBD2
clone size: many
J gene: TRBJ2-7

CDR3 DNA: TGTGCCAGCAGTTGGCGAGCTGAGCAGTTCTTC
CDR3 protein: CASSWRAEQFF
V gene: TRBV2
D gene: -
clone size: -
J gene: TRBJ2-1

CDR3 DNA: TGTGCCATCAGTGGGGGACAGGGAGGAAATTCACCCCTCCACTTT
CDR3 protein: CAISGGQGGNSPLHF
V gene: TRBV10-3
D gene: TRBD1
clone size: many
J gene: TRBJ1-6

CDR3 DNA: TGTGCCAGCAGCTCTTGGACTAGCGGGGACCTCTACAATGAGCAGTTCTTC
CDR3 protein: CASSSWTSGDLYNEQFF
V gene: TRBV11-3
D gene: TRBD2
clone size: many
J gene: TRBJ2-1

CDR3 DNA: TGTGCCAGCAGCCCGGACTATTTAGAGACCCAGTACTTC
CDR3 protein: CASSPDYLETQYF
V gene: TRBV7-9
D gene: -
clone size: few
J gene: TRBJ2-5

CDR3 DNA: TGTGCCAGCTCACCACCATACGGACGGTTGAACACTGAAGCTTTCTTT
CDR3 protein: CASSPPYGRLNTEAFF
V gene: TRBV18
D gene: -
clone size: -
J gene: TRBJ1-1

CDR3 DNA: TGTGCCAGCGGGCAGGAGGCAGATACGCAGTATTTT
CDR3 protein: CASGQEADTQYF
V gene: TRBV11-1
D gene: -
clone size: many
J gene: TRBJ2-3

CDR3 DNA: TGTGCCATCAGAGAGGGGATGAACACTGAAGCTTTCTTT
CDR3 protein: CAIREGMNTEAFF
V gene: TRBV10-3
D gene: -
clone size: -
J gene: TRBJ1-1

CDR3 DNA: TGTGCCAGCAGCCATGGACAGGAGGGCTCCTACGAGCAGTACTTC
CDR3 protein: CASSHGQEGSYEQYF
V gene: TRBV6-1
D gene: -
clone size: many
J gene: TRBJ2-7

CDR3 DNA: TGTGCCAGCAGTACCTCCCTTGCGAATCAAGAGACCCAGTACTTC
CDR3 protein: CASSTSLANQETQYF
V gene: TRBV6-1
D gene: -
clone size: many
J gene: TRBJ2-5

CDR3 DNA: TGTGCCAGCAGCCAAGTGGCCGTACGCAATGAGCAGTTCTTC
CDR3 protein: CASSQVAVRNEQFF
V gene: TRBV3-1
D gene: -
clone size: many
J gene: TRBJ2-1

CDR3 DNA: TGTGCCAGCAGAGTAGAGGGGGACGAGCAGTACTTC
CDR3 protein: CASRVEGDEQYF
V gene: TRBV2
D gene: -
clone size: many
J gene: TRBJ2-7

CDR3 DNA: TGTGCCAGCAGAGACACCGACAGCTCCTACGAGCAGTACTTC
CDR3 protein: CASRDTDSSYEQYF
V gene: TRBV6-2/TRBV6-3
D gene: -
clone size: few
J gene: TRBJ2-7

CDR3 DNA: TGTGCCAGTAGTTTCCGGGACATAAACACTGAAGCTTTCTTT
CDR3 protein: CASSFRDINTEAFF
V gene: TRBV19
D gene: -
clone size: -
J gene: TRBJ1-1

CDR3 DNA: TGTGCCAGCAAGAGGACAGGCCCTGGAAACACCATATATTTT
CDR3 protein: CASKRTGPGNTIYF
V gene: TRBV12-3/TRBV12-4
D gene: TRBD1
clone size: many
J gene: TRBJ1-3

CDR3 DNA: TGTGCCAGCAGCGTCGGGACGATGAACACTGAAGCTTTCTTT
CDR3 protein: CASSVGTMNTEAFF
V gene: TRBV7-3
D gene: -
clone size: many
J gene: TRBJ1-1

CDR3 DNA: TGTGCCAGCAGCCCGACAGGGTCGAACAATGAGCAGTTCTTC
CDR3 protein: CASSPTGSNNEQFF
V gene: TRBV9
D gene: TRBD1
clone size: many
J gene: TRBJ2-1

CDR3 DNA: TGTGCCAGCAGTGAAGGGCGGGGAGGTCAGCCCCAGCATTTT
CDR3 protein: CASSEGRGGQPQHF
V gene: TRBV6-1
D gene: -
clone size: few
J gene: TRBJ1-5

CDR3 DNA: TGTGCCAGCAGCCAAGTTTGGGGCGGGAGTAATGAAAAACTGTTTTTT
CDR3 protein: CASSQVWGGSNEKLFF
V gene: TRBV3-1
D gene: -
clone size: many
J gene: TRBJ1-4

CDR3 DNA: TGCAGTGCCCAAGATAAACTCCGGGTTAGCGGTGAGCAGTTCTTC
CDR3 protein: CSAQDKLRVSGEQFF
V gene: TRBV20-1
D gene: -
clone size: -
J gene: TRBJ2-1

CDR3 DNA: TGTGCCAGCAGCTTTGGGGGCCTCTCCATAGATACGCAGTATTTT
CDR3 protein: CASSFGGLSIDTQYF
V gene: TRBV11-2
D gene: -
clone size: many
J gene: TRBJ2-3

CDR3 DNA: TGTGCCAGCAGCTTACCCGGACTAGCGGGGACAGATACGCAGTATTTT
CDR3 protein: CASSLPGLAGTDTQYF
V gene: TRBV7-9
D gene: TRBD2
clone size: many
J gene: TRBJ2-3

CDR3 DNA: TGCGCCAGCAGCTTGTACCTTCAAGAGACCCAGTACTTC
CDR3 protein: CASSLYLQETQYF
V gene: TRBV5-1
D gene: -
clone size: many
J gene: TRBJ2-5

CDR3 DNA: TGCAGTGCTAGAGAGGGCGGGGGGGGCCCCGGGGAGCTGTTTTTT
CDR3 protein: CSAREGGGGPGELFF
V gene: TRBV20-1
D gene: TRBD2
clone size: few
J gene: TRBJ2-2

CDR3 DNA: TGTGCCAGCAGTGAAGGGACAGACCCCTTGAACACCGGGGAGCTGTTTTTT
CDR3 protein: CASSEGTDPLNTGELFF
V gene: TRBV7-2
D gene: TRBD1
clone size: few
J gene: TRBJ2-2

CDR3 DNA: TGTGCTAGTGGTTTGGTACTGGCTGGGACACCTTCGACCTACGAGCAGTACTTC
CDR3 protein: CASGLVLAGTPSTYEQYF
V gene: TRBV12-5
D gene: -
clone size: many
J gene: TRBJ2-7

CDR3 DNA: TGTGCCAGCAGTGAACCCCGGGACAGGCAGGCTGGCTATGGCTACACCTTC
CDR3 protein: CASSEPRDRQAGYGYTF
V gene: TRBV2
D gene: TRBD1
clone size: many
J gene: TRBJ1-2